This TCR beta chain emerged from a study of T cells in Graves' hyperthyroidism and ophthalmopathy. About the study: Pretreatment peripheral blood was obtained at initial diagnosis.

Germline CDR1 and CDR2: SGHTA and FQGNSA. The J segment lost 1 base and the V segment lost 4 bases, leaving 5 bases of the junction unmatched. CDR3 length: 17 amino acids. Study findings and constraints: Before onset, ophthalmopathy was predicted by the model a median roughly six months earlier.

Regions amplified from RNA transcripts were the TCR beta CDR3 regions. Initially, a first-round RT-PCR of the TCR CDR3 employed the HTBI primer set. A single record per CDR3 protein comes from TCRdb applying MiXCR to the multiplex PCR reads. The profile shows fewer than 250,000 distinct CDR3 sequences, more than 15% of them singletons. About this clonotype itself: As yet, its antigen is unknown.

Source material: blood. The chain uses TRBV7-2 and TRBJ2-1, with 12 bases that match TRBD2. The sequence was collected from a man in his forties or fifties with Graves' hyperthyroidism. CDR3 amino acids: CASSSSLAGGSYNEQFF. CDR3 nucleotides: TGTGCCAGCAGCTCCTCACTAGCGGGGGGATCCTACAATGAGCAGTTCTTC.